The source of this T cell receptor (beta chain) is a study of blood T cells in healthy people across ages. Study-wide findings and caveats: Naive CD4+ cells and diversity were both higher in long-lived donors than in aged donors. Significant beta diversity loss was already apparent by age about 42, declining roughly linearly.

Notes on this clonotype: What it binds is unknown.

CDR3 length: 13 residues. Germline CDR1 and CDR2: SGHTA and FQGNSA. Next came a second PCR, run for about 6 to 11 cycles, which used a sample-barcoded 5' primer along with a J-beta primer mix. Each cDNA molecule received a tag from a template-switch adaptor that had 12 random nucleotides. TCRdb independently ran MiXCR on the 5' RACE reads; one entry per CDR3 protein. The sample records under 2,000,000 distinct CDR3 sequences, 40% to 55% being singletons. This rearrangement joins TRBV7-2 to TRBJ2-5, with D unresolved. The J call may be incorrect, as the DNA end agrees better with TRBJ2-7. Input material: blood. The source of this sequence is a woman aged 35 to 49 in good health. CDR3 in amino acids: CASSLGAQHEQYF. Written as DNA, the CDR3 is TGTGCCAGCAGCTTAGGGGCCCAACACGAGCAGTACTTC.